This T cell receptor beta chain was sequenced in a study of prognosis after radiotherapy for stage I lung cancer. The overall study: The study enrolled more than ten men and roughly 6 women as patients, aged roughly 53 to 84 with a median of almost 75 years. Squamous cell carcinoma was diagnosed in roughly seven patients and adenocarcinoma in roughly twelve. General observations from the study: Gene usage of TRBV and TRBJ reportedly differed between patients with and without metastases. Patients who went on to get distant metastases had lower Shannon entropy after stereotactic body radiation therapy.

Using two-round multiplex PCR, the authors amplified TCR beta CDR3 from genomic DNA. TRBV and TRBJ genes each had their own specific primers in first-round PCR. TCRdb itself ran the multiplex PCR reads through MiXCR, one entry per CDR3 protein. The sample contains around 30,000 distinct CDR3 sequences, 25% to 40% of which appear only once. This clonotype appeared many times. Its cognate antigen is unknown. This CDR3 has 15 residues. The V gene end was trimmed by 7 bases and the J gene end by 5 bases; junction bases not matched to a gene: 6. CDR1 is SNHLY and CDR2 is FYNNEI in the germline V gene. Sequences were derived from PBMCs, sampled before or after stereotactic body radiation therapy (not recorded which). The TCR originated in a donor over 45 with non-small cell lung cancer. This chain joins TRBV2 and TRBJ2-1, with TRBD2 matching 12 bases. The CDR3 sequence is CASKLAGGHHNEQFF. The CDR3 DNA is TGTGCCAGCAAACTAGCGGGGGGCCACCACAATGAGCAGTTCTTC.